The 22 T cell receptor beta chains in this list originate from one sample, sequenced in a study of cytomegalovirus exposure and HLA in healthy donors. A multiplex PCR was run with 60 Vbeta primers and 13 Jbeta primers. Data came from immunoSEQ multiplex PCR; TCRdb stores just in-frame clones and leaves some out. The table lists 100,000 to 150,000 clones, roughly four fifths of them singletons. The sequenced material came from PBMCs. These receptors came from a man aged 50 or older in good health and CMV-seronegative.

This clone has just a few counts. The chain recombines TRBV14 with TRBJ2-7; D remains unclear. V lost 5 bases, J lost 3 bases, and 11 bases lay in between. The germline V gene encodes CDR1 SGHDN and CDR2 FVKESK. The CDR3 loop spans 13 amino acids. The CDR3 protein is CASSKSTYYEQYV. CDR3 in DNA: TGTGCCAGCAGCAAATCCACCTACTACGAGCAGTACGTC.

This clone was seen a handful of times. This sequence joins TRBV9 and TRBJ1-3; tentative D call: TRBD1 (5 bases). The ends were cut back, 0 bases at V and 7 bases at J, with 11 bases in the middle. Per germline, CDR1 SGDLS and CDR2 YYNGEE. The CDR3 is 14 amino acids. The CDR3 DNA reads TGTGCCAGCAGCGTAGCTTCTAGGGGTAACACCATATATTTT. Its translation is CASSVASRGNTIYF.

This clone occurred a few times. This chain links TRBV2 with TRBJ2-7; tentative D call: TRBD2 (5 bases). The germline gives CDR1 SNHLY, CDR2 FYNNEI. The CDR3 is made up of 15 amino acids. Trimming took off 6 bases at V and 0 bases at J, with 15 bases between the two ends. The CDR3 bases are TGTGCCAGCAGACTTACGGGGTGGAGCTCCTACGAGCAGTACTTC. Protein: CASRLTGWSSYEQYF.

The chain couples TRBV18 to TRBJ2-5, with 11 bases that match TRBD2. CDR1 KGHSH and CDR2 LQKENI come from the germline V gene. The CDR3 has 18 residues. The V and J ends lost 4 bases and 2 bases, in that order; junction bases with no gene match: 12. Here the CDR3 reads CASSLTGLAGGRQETQYF. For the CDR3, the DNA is TGTGCCAGCTCACTAACGGGCCTAGCGGGGGGCCGTCAAGAGACCCAGTACTTC.

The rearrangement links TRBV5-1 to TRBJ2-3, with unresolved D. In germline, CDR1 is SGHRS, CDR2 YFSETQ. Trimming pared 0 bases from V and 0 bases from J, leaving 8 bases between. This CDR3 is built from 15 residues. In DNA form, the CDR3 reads TGCGCCAGCAGCTTGGAGCTAGTGAGCACAGATACGCAGTATTTT. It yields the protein CASSLELVSTDTQYF. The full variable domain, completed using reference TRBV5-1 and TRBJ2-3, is KAGVTQTPRYLIKTRGQQVTLSCSPISGHRSVSWYQQTPGQGLQFLFEYFSETQRNKGNFPGRFSGRQFSNSRSEMNVSTLELGDSALYLCASSLELVSTDTQYFGPGTRLTVL.

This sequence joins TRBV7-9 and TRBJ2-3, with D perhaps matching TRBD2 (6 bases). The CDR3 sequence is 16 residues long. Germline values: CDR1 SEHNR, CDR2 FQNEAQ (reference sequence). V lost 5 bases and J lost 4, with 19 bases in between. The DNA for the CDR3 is TGTGCCAGCAGCCCCTTAAGGACCCCGGGGGCAGATACGCAGTATTTT. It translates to CASSPLRTPGADTQYF.

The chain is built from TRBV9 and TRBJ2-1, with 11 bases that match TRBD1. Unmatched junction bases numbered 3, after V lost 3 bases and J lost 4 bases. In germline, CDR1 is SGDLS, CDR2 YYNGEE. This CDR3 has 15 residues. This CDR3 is CASSAGQGVYNEQFF. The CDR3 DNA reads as TGTGCCAGCAGCGCGGGACAGGGGGTTTACAATGAGCAGTTCTTC.

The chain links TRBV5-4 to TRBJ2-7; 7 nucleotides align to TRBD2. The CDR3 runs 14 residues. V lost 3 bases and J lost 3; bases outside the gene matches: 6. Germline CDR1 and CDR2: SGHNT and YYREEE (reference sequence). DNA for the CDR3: TGTGCCAGCAGCTCTGGGAGGGGTGGCTACGAGCAGTACTTC. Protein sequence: CASSSGRGGYEQYF.

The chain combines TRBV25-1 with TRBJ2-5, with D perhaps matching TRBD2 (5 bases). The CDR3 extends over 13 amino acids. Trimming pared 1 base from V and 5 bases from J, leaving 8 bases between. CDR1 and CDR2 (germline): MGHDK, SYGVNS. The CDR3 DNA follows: TGTGCCAGCAGTGAATCGGGGTTGGAGACCCAGTACTTC. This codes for CASSESGLETQYF.

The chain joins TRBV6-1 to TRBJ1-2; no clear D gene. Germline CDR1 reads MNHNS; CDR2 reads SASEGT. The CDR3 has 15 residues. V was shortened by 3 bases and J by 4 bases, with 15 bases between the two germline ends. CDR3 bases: TGTGCCAGCAGTGAGGATTATGGCGCAGGCTATGGCTACACCTTC. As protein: CASSEDYGAGYGYTF.

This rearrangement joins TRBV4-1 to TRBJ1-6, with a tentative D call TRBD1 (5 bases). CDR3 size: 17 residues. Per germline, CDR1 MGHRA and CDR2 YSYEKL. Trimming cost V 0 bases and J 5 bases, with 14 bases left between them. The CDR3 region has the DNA TGCGCCAGCAGCCAAGATCTTCGACAGCTTGATAATTCACCCCTCCACTTT. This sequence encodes CASSQDLRQLDNSPLHF.

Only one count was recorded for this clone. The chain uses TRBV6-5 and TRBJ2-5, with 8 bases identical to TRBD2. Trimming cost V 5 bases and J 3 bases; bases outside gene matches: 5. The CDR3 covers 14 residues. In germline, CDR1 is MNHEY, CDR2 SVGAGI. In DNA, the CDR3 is TGTGCCAGCAGTGGGTTCGGGAGGGAAGAGACCCAGTACTTC. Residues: CASSGFGREETQYF.

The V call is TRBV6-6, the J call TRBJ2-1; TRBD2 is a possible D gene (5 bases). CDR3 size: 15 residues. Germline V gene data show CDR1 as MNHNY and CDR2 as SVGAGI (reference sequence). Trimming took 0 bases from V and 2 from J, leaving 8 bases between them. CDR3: CASSYSRLPYNEQFF. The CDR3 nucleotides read TGTGCCAGCAGTTACTCGCGACTACCCTACAATGAGCAGTTCTTC.

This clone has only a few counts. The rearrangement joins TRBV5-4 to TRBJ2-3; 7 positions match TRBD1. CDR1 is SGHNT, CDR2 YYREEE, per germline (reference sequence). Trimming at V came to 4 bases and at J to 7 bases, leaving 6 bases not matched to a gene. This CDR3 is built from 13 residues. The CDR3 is CASSPGQTNTQYF. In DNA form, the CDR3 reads TGTGCCAGCAGCCCGGGACAGACTAATACGCAGTATTTT.

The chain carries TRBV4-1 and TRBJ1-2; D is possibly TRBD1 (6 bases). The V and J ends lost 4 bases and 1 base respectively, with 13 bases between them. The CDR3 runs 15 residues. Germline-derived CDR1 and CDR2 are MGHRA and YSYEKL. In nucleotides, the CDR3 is TGCGCCAGCAGCCGAGGGACACAACTTAACTATGGCTACACCTTC. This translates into CASSRGTQLNYGYTF.

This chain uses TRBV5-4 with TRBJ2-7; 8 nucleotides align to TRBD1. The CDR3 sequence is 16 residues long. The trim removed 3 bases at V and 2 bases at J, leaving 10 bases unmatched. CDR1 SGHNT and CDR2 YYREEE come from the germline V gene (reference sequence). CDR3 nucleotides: TGTGCCAGCAGCTGGGACAGGACTCCTTCTACCTACGAGCAGTACTTC. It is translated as CASSWDRTPSTYEQYF.

The CDR3 protein is CASSGDSLPVQPQHF. The CDR3 DNA reads as TGTGCCAGCAGCGGGGACAGCCTACCCGTGCAGCCCCAGCATTTT. The chain has TRBV2 and TRBJ1-5; 7 positions agree with TRBD1. The CDR3 loop spans 15 amino acids. J gave up 7 bases and V 6 bases, and 12 bases lay outside the gene matches. From germline, CDR1 is SNHLY and CDR2 FYNNEI.

CDR3 region: CATSRERGSSYEQYF. The CDR3 DNA follows: TGTGCCACCAGCAGAGAGCGGGGATCCTCCTACGAGCAGTACTTC. The genes are TRBV15 and TRBJ2-7; TRBD2 is a possible D gene (6 bases). Per the germline V gene, CDR1 is LNHNV and CDR2 is YYDKDF (reference sequence). V lost 0 bases and J 0 bases, leaving 9 bases between the germline ends. CDR3 length: 15 amino acids. The variable domain in full, completed from reference TRBV15 and TRBJ2-7, reads DAMVIQNPRYQVTQFGKPVTLSCSQTLNHNVMYWYQQKSSQAPKLLFHYYDKDFNNEADTPDNFQSRRPNTSFCFLDIRSPGLGDTAMYLCATSRERGSSYEQYFGPGTRLTVT.

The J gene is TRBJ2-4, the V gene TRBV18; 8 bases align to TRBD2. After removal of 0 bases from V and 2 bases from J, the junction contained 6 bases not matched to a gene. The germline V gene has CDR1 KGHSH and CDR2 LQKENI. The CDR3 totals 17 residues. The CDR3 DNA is TGTGCCAGCTCACCACCGCGGGGGGCCGAGCCCAAAAACATTCAGTACTTC. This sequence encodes CASSPPRGAEPKNIQYF.

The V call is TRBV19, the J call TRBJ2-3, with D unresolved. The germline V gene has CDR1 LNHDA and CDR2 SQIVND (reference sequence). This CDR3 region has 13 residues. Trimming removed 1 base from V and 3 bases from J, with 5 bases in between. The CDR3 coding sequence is TGTGCCAGTAGTATAGCAGATACAGATACGCAGTATTTT. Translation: CASSIADTDTQYF.

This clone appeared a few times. In DNA, the CDR3 is TGTGCCAGCAGTTACTCTGGGGACAGTAGCAATCAGCCCCAGCATTTT. It specifies CASSYSGDSSNQPQHF. The chain joins TRBV6-5 to TRBJ1-5, with TRBD1 matching over 7 bases. Germline CDR1 reads MNHEY; CDR2 reads SVGAGI. Trimming took 0 bases from V and 0 from J; bases not matched to a gene: 2. The CDR3 totals 16 residues.

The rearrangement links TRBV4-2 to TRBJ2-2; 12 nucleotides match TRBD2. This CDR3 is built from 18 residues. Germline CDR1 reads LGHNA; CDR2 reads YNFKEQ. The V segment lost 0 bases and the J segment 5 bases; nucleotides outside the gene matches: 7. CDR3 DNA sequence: TGTGCCAGCAGCCAAGATGCTAGCGGGGGGGCCGGGACCGGGGAGCTGTTTTTT. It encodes CASSQDASGGAGTGELFF.